Listed below are T cell receptor beta chains from one sample, sequenced in a study of T cells after yellow fever vaccination. TCRdb re-analysed the 5' RACE reads in MiXCR, keeping a single row per CDR3 protein. The sample has approximately 140,000 distinct CDR3 sequences, about 7.7% seen once. Sample: CD4+ T cells sorted from PBMCs, taken 5 days after the yellow fever booster vaccination. The source is a man aged 25 to 40 who received the YFV17D yellow fever vaccine. The conserved cysteine and the conserved F or W are not part of the CDR3 here. Fields, in order: V gene, CDR3 protein.

>TRBV29-1
SVGGRMADTQY
>TRBV6-5
ASRNGEQDEQY
>TRBV7-2
ASSRGISEQF
>TRBV13
ASSLEVSGRTDTQY
>TRBV4-3
ASSQKGGLAAHNEQF
>TRBV12-3/TRBV12-4
ASSLTLETQY
>TRBV5-1
ASSPASGSGSYEQY
>TRBV20-1
SARGQGAGELF
>TRBV7-2
ASSLARGQVSPLH
>TRBV5-1
ASSLAGPNTDTQY
>TRBV5-1
ASSFSPGQGYEQY
>TRBV20-1
SASHRAISTDTQY
>TRBV7-2
ASSLAGRSTDTQY
>TRBV28
ASNPPPGRAGYEQY
>TRBV20-1
SASAGPNSNQPQH
>TRBV20-1
SAPRGSPLH
>TRBV7-2
ASSQTSRASQGEQF
>TRBV29-1
SIGTGEETQY
>TRBV5-1
ASSFRGEGTQETQY
>TRBV7-2
ASSFGLTGGEQF
>TRBV7-2
ASSSRDIRYNEQF
>TRBV24-1
ATSDSLAGQYNEQF
>TRBV20-1
SARNTVAGGRDTQY
>TRBV7-2
ASSLASSPGDTQY
>TRBV18
ASSPSGQPNEKLF
>TRBV20-1
SARLAGGLGDTQY
>TRBV5-4
ASSLGGLSTDTQY
>TRBV20-1
SASWGSGITGYT
>TRBV25-1
ASSRTDTQY
>TRBV5-4
ASSRGQLYEQY
>TRBV18
ASSPPSGRDTQY
>TRBV15
ATSRAAGTSYGYT
>TRBV20-1
SARDRGWDEQY
>TRBV7-9
ASSNGQGGQETQY
>TRBV9
ASSVGASGYNEQF
>TRBV12-3/TRBV12-4
ASSPGLAGKQF
>TRBV20-1
SASRQSWDRGRFHTEAF
>TRBV20-1
SANRQLEQF
>TRBV27
ASSSPFLFEQY
>TRBV10-3
AISELEWPASGVRGYNEQF
>TRBV5-4
ASKNRSSGSTGELF
>TRBV5-1
ASSLGGTGSDTQY
>TRBV5-1
ASSAGLAGSTDTQY
>TRBV20-1
SASRRTNEKLF
>TRBV6-2/TRBV6-3
ASERLPLSNNEQF
>TRBV5-1
ASSPDVRVPYEQY
>TRBV5-5
ASSPSPGGFSRNEQF
>TRBV18
ASSPPTGGGYT
>TRBV4-3
ASSANTGNQPQH
>TRBV5-1
ASSFRQGKDTGELF
>TRBV5-1
ASSFSGINTGELF
>TRBV3-1
ASSLARGNFDEQY
>TRBV15
ATSRVGQRQETQY
>TRBV18
ASSPKPRDPPRNIQY
>TRBV12-3/TRBV12-4
ASSLRGDRGRGEQY
>TRBV6-1
ASSVTSGSTYEQY
>TRBV20-1
SALRQGINQPQH
>TRBV5-1
ASRLTSLPSYNEQF
>TRBV7-8
ASSLQEYYGYT